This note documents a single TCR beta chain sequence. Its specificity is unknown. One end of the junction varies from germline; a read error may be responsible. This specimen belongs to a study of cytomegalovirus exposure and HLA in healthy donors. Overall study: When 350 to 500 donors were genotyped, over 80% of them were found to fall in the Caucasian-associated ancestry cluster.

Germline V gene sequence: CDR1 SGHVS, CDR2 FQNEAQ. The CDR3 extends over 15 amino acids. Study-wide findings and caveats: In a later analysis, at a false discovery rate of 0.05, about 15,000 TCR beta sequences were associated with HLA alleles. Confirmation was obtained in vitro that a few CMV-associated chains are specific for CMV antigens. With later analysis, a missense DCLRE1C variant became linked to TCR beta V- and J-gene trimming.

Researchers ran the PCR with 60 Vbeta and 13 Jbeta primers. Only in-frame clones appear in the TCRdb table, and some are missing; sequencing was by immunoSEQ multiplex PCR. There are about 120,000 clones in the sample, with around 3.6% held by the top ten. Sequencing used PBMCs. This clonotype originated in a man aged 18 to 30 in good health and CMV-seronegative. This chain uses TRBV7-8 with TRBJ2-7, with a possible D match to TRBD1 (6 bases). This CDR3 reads CASSLDRRSAYEQYF. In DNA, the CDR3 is TGTGCCAGCAGTTTAGACAGGCGATCAGCCTACGAGCAGTACTTC.